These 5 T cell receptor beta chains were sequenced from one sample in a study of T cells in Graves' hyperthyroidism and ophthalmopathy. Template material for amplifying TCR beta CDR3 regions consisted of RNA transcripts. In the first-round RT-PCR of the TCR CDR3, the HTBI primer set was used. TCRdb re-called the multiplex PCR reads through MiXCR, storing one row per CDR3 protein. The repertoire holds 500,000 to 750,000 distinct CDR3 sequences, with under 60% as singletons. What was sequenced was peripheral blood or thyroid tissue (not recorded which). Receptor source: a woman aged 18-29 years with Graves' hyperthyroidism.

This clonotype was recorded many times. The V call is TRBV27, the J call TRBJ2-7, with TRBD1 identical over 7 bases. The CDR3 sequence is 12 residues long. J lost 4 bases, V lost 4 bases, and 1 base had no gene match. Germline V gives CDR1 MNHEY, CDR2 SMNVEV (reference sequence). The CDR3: CASSSTGYEQYF. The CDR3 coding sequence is TGTGCCAGCAGTTCGACAGGGTACGAGCAGTACTTC.

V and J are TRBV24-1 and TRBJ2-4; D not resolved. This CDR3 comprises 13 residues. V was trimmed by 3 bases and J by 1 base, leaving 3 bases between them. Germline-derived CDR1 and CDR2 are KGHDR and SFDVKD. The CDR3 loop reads CATSDGAKNIQYF. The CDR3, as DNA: TGTGCCACCAGTGATGGGGCCAAAAACATTCAGTACTTC.

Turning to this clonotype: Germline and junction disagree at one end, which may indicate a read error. The CDR3 sequence: CTSSYQGDGHTF. CDR3 bases: TGTACCAGCAGCTATCAGGGCGACGGCCACACCTTC. The rearrangement joins TRBV3-1 to TRBJ1-2; perhaps TRBD1 as D (5 bases). There are 12 residues in the CDR3. The germline V gene encodes CDR1 LGHDT and CDR2 YNNKEL (reference sequence).

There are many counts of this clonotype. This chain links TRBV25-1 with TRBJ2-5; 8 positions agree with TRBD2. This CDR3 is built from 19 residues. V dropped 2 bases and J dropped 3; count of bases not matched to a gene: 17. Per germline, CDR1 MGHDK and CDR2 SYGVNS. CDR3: CASSEKRESLRHIEETQYF. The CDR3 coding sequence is TGTGCCAGCAGTGAAAAGCGGGAGAGTCTCCGACACATTGAAGAGACCCAGTACTTC.

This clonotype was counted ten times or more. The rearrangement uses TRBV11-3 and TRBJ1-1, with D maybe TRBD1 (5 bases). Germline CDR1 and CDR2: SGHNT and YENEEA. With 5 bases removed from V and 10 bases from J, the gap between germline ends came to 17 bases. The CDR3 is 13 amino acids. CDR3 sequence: CASSPGGRDPAFF. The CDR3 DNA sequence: TGTGCCAGCAGCCCGGGGGGGAGGGACCCAGCTTTCTTT.